Each of the 14 T cell receptor beta chains below was sequenced from the same sample in a study of cytomegalovirus exposure and HLA in healthy donors (dated by TCRdb to about 2017). The library was obtained by the immunoSEQ multiplex PCR assay. Drawn from immuneACCESS, this table holds only the in-frame rearrangements with V and J called that TCRdb kept. Clones are partly lost; checked studies trace under half to an unresolved V gene and leave the rest unexplained. The table for this sample lists about 120,000 clones; around 85% of them were counted only once. Clones ranked in the top ten supply roughly 2% of the sample. Material for sequencing was PBMCs. The receptors originated from a woman in her twenties or thirties in good health and CMV-seronegative.

This clone was recorded a few times. The chain joins TRBV6-5 to TRBJ2-7, with D possibly TRBD2 on 5 matching bases. CDR3 length equals 13 residues. Germline lookup yields CDR1 MNHEY and CDR2 SVGAGI. Trimming cost V 2 bases and J 7 bases, with 12 bases left between them. DNA of the CDR3: TGTGCCAGCAGTTACAGCCGGGGTTATGAGCAGTACTTC. Translating it yields CASSYSRGYEQYF.

The chain joins TRBV21-1 to TRBJ2-5; no check of the table's D call, TRBD2, against the DNA was made. TRBV21-1 is described as a pseudogene. There are 14 residues in the CDR3. The CDR3 here is CASSKILGGETQYF. The CDR3 region has the DNA TGTGCCAGCAGCAAGATACTAGGAGGGGAGACCCAGTACTTC.

The CDR3 loop reads CASSLEWQSYEQYF. CDR3 coding DNA: TGTGCCAGCAGCTTAGAGTGGCAGTCCTACGAGCAGTACTTC. The chain combines TRBV11-3 with TRBJ2-7; D not certain. Germline CDR1 is SGHNT and CDR2 is YENEEA. The V and J ends lost 0 bases and 1 base respectively, with 7 bases between them. The CDR3 is 14 amino acids. The variable domain in full, completed from reference TRBV11-3 and TRBJ2-7, reads EAGVVQSPRYKIIEKKQPVAFWCNPISGHNTLYWYLQNLGQGPELLIRYENEEAVDDSQLPKDRFSAERLKGVDSTLKIQPAELGDSAVYLCASSLEWQSYEQYFGPGTRLTVT.

This chain links TRBV5-1 with TRBJ1-4, with TRBD1 matching 7 bases. The CDR3 spans 16 residues. V trimming: 0 bases; J trimming: 4 bases; junction bases outside the gene matches: 6. Germline CDR1 and CDR2: SGHRS and YFSETQ. DNA of the CDR3: TGCGCCAGCAGCTTGGGGCAGGGGGATCATAATGAAAAACTGTTTTTT. The encoded protein is CASSLGQGDHNEKLFF.

The rearrangement uses TRBV18 and TRBJ1-5, with unresolved D. CDR3 length equals 13 residues. Trimming took off 2 bases at V and 2 bases at J, with 4 bases between the two ends. From germline, CDR1 is KGHSH and CDR2 LQKENI. The CDR3 coding sequence is TGTGCCAGCTCACCAGAGCGCAATCAGCCCCAGCATTTT. Translating gives CASSPERNQPQHF.

The chain joins TRBV15 to TRBJ2-5, with TRBD1 matching over 8 bases. CDR1 and CDR2 from the germline V gene are LNHNV and YYDKDF (reference sequence). There are 17 residues in the CDR3. The V gene end was trimmed by 0 bases and the J gene end by 9 bases; junction bases not matched to a gene: 15. CDR3 DNA sequence: TGTGCCACCAGCAGAGATCCCGCCGGACAGGGACCCCCGCCCCAGTACTTC. Amino acids: CATSRDPAGQGPPPQYF.

The chain couples TRBV5-1 to TRBJ2-7, with D tentatively TRBD1 (5 bases). This CDR3 has 14 residues. From germline, CDR1 is SGHRS and CDR2 YFSETQ. Trimming shortened V by 7 bases and J by 0 bases, and 14 bases separated the two germline ends. The CDR3 sequence: CASSQGGSSYEQYF. The CDR3 DNA reads as TGCGCCAGCTCCCAGGGCGGTAGCTCCTACGAGCAGTACTTC.

V usage is TRBV5-1 and J usage is TRBJ1-3; D is possibly TRBD1 (5 bases). The CDR3 loop spans 15 amino acids. From germline, CDR1 is SGHRS and CDR2 YFSETQ. Trimming left V 0 bases short and J 2 bases short, with 9 bases between. CDR3 bases: TGCGCCAGCAGCTTGGAGGGGCATCCTGGAAACACCATATATTTT. Translating gives CASSLEGHPGNTIYF.

The rearrangement joins TRBV11-2 to TRBJ2-5; 12 nucleotides agree with TRBD2. This CDR3 is built from 16 residues. V was pared by 5 bases and J by 5 bases, with 9 bases of the junction left unmatched. Germline V gene data show CDR1 as SGHAT and CDR2 as FQNNGV. The CDR3 sequence is CASSHQLAGGGETQYF. The DNA for the CDR3 is TGTGCCAGCAGCCACCAACTAGCGGGGGGTGGTGAGACCCAGTACTTC. The full variable domain, rest sourced from reference TRBV11-2 and TRBJ2-5, is EAGVAQSPRYKIIEKRQSVAFWCNPISGHATLYWYQQILGQGPKLLIQFQNNGVVDDSQLPKDRFSAERLKGVDSTLKIQPAKLEDSAVYLCASSHQLAGGGETQYFGPGTRLLVL.

The chain recombines TRBV2 with TRBJ2-3, with D tentatively TRBD1 (5 bases). The CDR3 length is 14 residues. Per germline, CDR1 SNHLY and CDR2 FYNNEI. Trimming removed 9 bases from V and 0 bases from J, with 13 bases in between. CDR3 nucleotides: TGTGCCAGGGAAGACAGTTCTAGCACAGATACGCAGTATTTT. This translates into CAREDSSSTDTQYF. The variable domain in full, completed from reference TRBV2 and TRBJ2-3, reads EPEVTQTPSHQVTQMGQEVILRCVPISNHLYFYWYRQILGQKVEFLVSFYNNEISEKSEIFDDQFSVERPDGSNFTLKIRSTKLEDSAMYFCAREDSSSTDTQYFGPGTRLTVL.

About this clone itself: This CDR3 is also generated by other DNA sequences in the sample. V and J are TRBV2 and TRBJ1-5; TRBD1 agrees at 7 bases. Germline CDR1 and CDR2: SNHLY and FYNNEI. The J segment lost 2 bases and the V segment lost 3 bases, leaving 1 base of the junction unmatched. The CDR3 extends over 14 amino acids. This CDR3 reads CASSDQGGNQPQHF. DNA of the CDR3: TGTGCCAGCAGTGATCAGGGGGGCAATCAGCCCCAGCATTTT.

V is TRBV9 and J is TRBJ1-4; a possible D gene is TRBD1 (6 bases). CDR3 length equals 16 residues. V lost 4 bases and J lost 0, with 13 bases in between. Germline V lookup: CDR1 SGDLS, CDR2 YYNGEE. CDR3 amino acids: CASSLTPGATNEKLFF. The DNA of the CDR3 is TGTGCCAGCAGCCTAACACCAGGGGCAACTAATGAAAAACTGTTTTTT.

The J gene is TRBJ2-1, the V gene TRBV28; TRBD1 is a possible D gene (6 bases). The CDR3 extends over 13 amino acids. V lost 8 bases and J 5 bases, leaving 13 bases between the germline ends. Per the germline V gene, CDR1 is MDHEN and CDR2 is SYDVKM. CDR3 region: CASESDSNNEQFF. CDR3 coding DNA: TGTGCCAGCGAGTCGGACAGTAACAATGAGCAGTTCTTC.

The chain joins TRBV5-1 to TRBJ2-6; D possibly corresponds to TRBD2 (6 bases). The germline V gene encodes CDR1 SGHRS and CDR2 YFSETQ. The CDR3 is made up of 16 amino acids. V was shortened by 0 bases and J by 1 base, with 8 bases between the two germline ends. DNA for the CDR3: TGCGCCAGCAGCTTGGGCGGGGTGTCTGGGGCCAACGTCCTGACTTTC. It codes for CASSLGGVSGANVLTF.